This T cell receptor beta chain was captured by sequencing in a study of molecular identifiers for immune sequencing clone quantification. Across the study: Five aliquots were made in replicates from the RNA of roughly 20,000 or 100,000 naive CD8 cells, and four were sequenced. Regarding the study as a whole: Jurkat TCR RNA spiked in from one cell could reportedly be detected among some 1 million naive cells.

CD8+CD4-CCR7+CD45RA+ cells were sorted as naive CD8 T cells. Comments on this clonotype: What it binds is unknown. A much larger clone sits a single nucleotide away, making a read error possible.

Methods described previously, with TCR primers listed, were used for bulk TCR libraries. TCRdb fed the PCR reads into MiXCR, producing one record per CDR3 protein. The data hold over 50,000 distinct CDR3 sequences, with roughly 36% observed a single time. The CDR3 covers 18 residues. Germline assignment: CDR1 LGHNA and CDR2 YSLEER. The germline V and J ends were trimmed by 1 base and 4 bases, with 22 bases remaining between them. Material for sequencing was naive CD8+ T cells from blood, with Jurkat cell RNA spiked in. Noted subset: FACS-sorted CD8+CD4-CCR7+CD45RA+ naive T cells. The chain uses TRBV4-3 and TRBJ1-2; D is possibly TRBD1 (5 bases). This sequence was found in a human donor in good health. Some libraries in this study had Jurkat cell RNA spiked in. This chain's CDR3 is CASSQGSGTVFYAYGYTF. CDR3 nucleotides: TGCGCCAGCAGCCAAGGTTCGGGGACCGTCTTCTACGCCTATGGCTACACCTTC.